These 29 T cell receptor beta chains share one sample of origin, sequenced in a study of shared clonotypes between healthy human individuals. Produced via immunoSEQ multiplex PCR; TCRdb's table is partial and in-frame only. The table shows around 100,000 clones, with approximately 70% occurring only once. Sequencing was done on a sample of memory CD8+ T cells sorted from blood. Subset given: CD45RO+ cells pooled with CCR7-negative TemRA cells. Every receptor here comes from a woman in her twenties or thirties in good health.

V and J are TRBV15 and TRBJ2-5; TRBD2 is a possible D gene (6 bases). Germline V gives CDR1 LNHNV, CDR2 YYDKDF (reference sequence). The ends were cut back, 3 bases at V and 4 bases at J, with 15 bases in the middle. The CDR3 totals 15 residues. CDR3 residues: CATSRGGTSRETQYF. CDR3 sequence (DNA): TGTGCCACCAGCAGGGGCGGCACTAGCAGAGAGACCCAGTACTTC.

Here the CDR3 reads CASSLWSGSAGETQYF. For the CDR3, the DNA is TGTGCCAGCAGTTTATGGTCGGGATCGGCGGGTGAGACCCAGTACTTC. The rearrangement links TRBV28 to TRBJ2-5; the D gene is possibly TRBD2 (5 bases). The V gene lost 0 bases and the J gene lost 5 bases, with 16 bases spanning the gap. CDR1 is MDHEN and CDR2 is SYDVKM in the germline V gene. CDR3 size: 16 residues. Using reference TRBV28 and TRBJ2-5 for the parts outside the CDR3, the full variable domain is DVKVTQSSRYLVKRTGEKVFLECVQDMDHENMFWYRQDPGLGLRLIYFSYDVKMKEKGDIPEGYSVSREKKERFSLILESASTNQTSMYLCASSLWSGSAGETQYFGPGTRLLVL.

This clone was seen once. The chain employs TRBV23-1 and TRBJ2-5, with a possible D match to TRBD2 (5 bases). The J call may be mistaken, given a closer DNA end match to TRBJ2-7. TRBV23-1 is noted as an ORF with a role that remains uncertain. The CDR3 has 13 residues. The CDR3 region is CASSPSPEYEQYF. The CDR3 DNA reads TGCGCCAGCAGTCCTAGCCCCGAATACGAGCAGTACTTC.

The chain couples TRBV6-5 to TRBJ2-2; D is perhaps TRBD2 (6 bases). CDR1 is MNHEY and CDR2 is SVGAGI in the germline V gene. This CDR3 contains 15 residues. Trimming shortened V by 10 bases and J by 8 bases, and 23 bases separated the two germline ends. The CDR3 loop is CATLWAGSGEGELFF. In DNA form, the CDR3 reads TGTGCCACCCTGTGGGCGGGGTCCGGGGAAGGGGAGCTGTTTTTT.

The chain combines TRBV7-8 with TRBJ2-7, with TRBD2 matching over 11 bases. In germline, CDR1 is SGHVS, CDR2 FQNEAQ. The J segment lost 4 bases and the V segment lost 1 base, leaving 12 bases of the junction unmatched. The CDR3 totals 18 residues. The CDR3 coding sequence is TGTGCCAGCAGCTTAGGGGACTGGACTAGCGGGCCCGCATACGAGCAGTACTTC. Translating gives CASSLGDWTSGPAYEQYF. Together with reference TRBV7-8 and TRBJ2-7, the CDR3 gives the full variable domain: GAGVSQSPRYKVAKRGQDVALRCDPISGHVSLFWYQQALGQGPEFLTYFQNEAQLDKSGLPSDRFFAERPEGSVSTLKIQRTQQEDSAVYLCASSLGDWTSGPAYEQYFGPGTRLTVT.

This clone has just a few counts. The rearrangement joins TRBV28 to TRBJ2-2; no reliable D call. The ends were cut back, 5 bases at V and 1 base at J, with 14 bases in the middle. From germline, CDR1 is MDHEN and CDR2 SYDVKM. There are 16 residues in the CDR3. The CDR3 is CASSPPSDGNTGELFF. CDR3 nucleotides: TGTGCCAGCAGTCCCCCTTCGGACGGGAACACCGGGGAGCTGTTTTTT.

The chain combines TRBV29-1 with TRBJ2-7; no clear D gene. The CDR3 length is 15 residues. Trimming stripped 2 bases from V and 4 bases from J, with 18 bases between. Germline V CDR1 and CDR2: SQVTM, ANQGSEA. The CDR3 DNA follows: TGCAGCGTTGAAATTGAGGCAAAGGGCGAGTACGAGCAGTACTTC. Protein sequence: CSVEIEAKGEYEQYF.

The rearrangement links TRBV5-1 to TRBJ1-5; D unclear. Germline assignment: CDR1 SGHRS and CDR2 YFSETQ. Trimming cost V 5 bases and J 9 bases, with 15 bases left between them. The CDR3 totals 13 residues. CDR3 residues: CASSQEVDRPQHF. CDR3 bases: TGCGCCAGCAGTCAAGAGGTGGATAGGCCCCAGCATTTT. Filled out from reference TRBV5-1 and TRBJ1-5, the complete variable domain reads KAGVTQTPRYLIKTRGQQVTLSCSPISGHRSVSWYQQTPGQGLQFLFEYFSETQRNKGNFPGRFSGRQFSNSRSEMNVSTLELGDSALYLCASSQEVDRPQHFGDGTRLSIL.

This chain links TRBV27 with TRBJ2-5; D is unclear. V gave up 5 bases and J gave up 5 bases, with 21 bases separating them. CDR3 length: 16 amino acids. Germline V gives CDR1 MNHEY, CDR2 SMNVEV (reference sequence). This chain's CDR3 is CASSPLGLKLSETQYF. CDR3 nucleotides: TGTGCCAGCAGTCCCTTAGGTTTAAAGTTGTCGGAGACCCAGTACTTC.

A remark on this clone: Other DNA sequences in the same sample also yield this CDR3. V usage is TRBV6-1 and J usage is TRBJ2-7; 8 bases fit TRBD2. Losses at the gene ends were 1 base for V and 0 bases for J; bases not matched to a gene: 2. The CDR3 is made up of 15 amino acids. CDR1 MNHNS and CDR2 SASEGT come from the germline V gene. DNA for the CDR3: TGTGCCAGCAGTGAAGTTAGCGGGGCCTCCTACGAGCAGTACTTC. Protein: CASSEVSGASYEQYF.

The chain carries TRBV27 and TRBJ2-2; 9 bases match TRBD2. Trimming removed 2 bases from V and 3 bases from J; junction bases left unmatched: 10. CDR1 MNHEY and CDR2 SMNVEV come from the germline V gene (reference sequence). The length of the CDR3 is 18 residues. CDR3 in DNA: TGTGCCAGCAGTTTAATGGGCGGGAGGGCCAGCTACACCGGGGAGCTGTTTTTT. Protein: CASSLMGGRASYTGELFF.

The CDR3 sequence is CASSSDRRTGEGEQYF. The CDR3 nucleotides read TGTGCCAGCAGTTCCGATCGGAGGACAGGGGAGGGCGAGCAGTACTTC. This chain joins TRBV28 and TRBJ2-7; 9 nucleotides line up with TRBD1. The junction had 13 bases not matched to a gene; V was cut back by 4 bases and J by 6 bases. CDR3 size: 16 residues. Per germline, CDR1 MDHEN and CDR2 SYDVKM.

This sequence joins TRBV18 and TRBJ2-1; D is tentatively TRBD1 or TRBD2 (5 bases each). Germline V gene data show CDR1 as KGHSH and CDR2 as LQKENI. The CDR3 spans 12 residues. Trimming removed 6 bases from V and 7 bases from J, with 10 bases in between. In DNA form, the CDR3 reads TGTGCCAGCTCCCGGGACCGAAATGAGCAGTTCTTC. Translating gives CASSRDRNEQFF.

This clone was detected many times. The V call is TRBV6-4, the J call TRBJ2-5; 7 bases map to TRBD1. This CDR3 has 14 amino acids. The V gene end was trimmed by 6 bases and the J gene end by 2 bases; junction bases not matched to a gene: 6. Germline V gene sequence: CDR1 MRHNA, CDR2 SNTAGT. The CDR3 is CASSPTGQQETQYF. DNA for the CDR3: TGTGCCAGCAGCCCAACGGGACAGCAAGAGACCCAGTACTTC.

This clone was observed many times. The rearrangement joins TRBV19 to TRBJ2-7; 8 nucleotides line up with TRBD2. Germline lookup yields CDR1 LNHDA and CDR2 SQIVND (reference sequence). Trimming cost V 3 bases and J 6 bases; bases outside gene matches: 19. CDR3 length equals 18 residues. For the CDR3, the DNA is TGTGCCAGTAGTATTGGCCTAGCGGGTGGTAAAAAAATTGGCGAGCAGTACTTC. As protein: CASSIGLAGGKKIGEQYF.

In regard to this clone: A much larger clone differs from this one at a single base, so this may be a read error. The chain is built from TRBV6-6 and TRBJ1-2; maybe TRBD1 (6 bases). The CDR3 has 14 residues. The ends were cut back, 5 bases at V and 6 bases at J, with 16 bases in the middle. Germline V gene sequence: CDR1 MNHNY, CDR2 SVGAGI (reference sequence). The CDR3 sequence is CASSPDRLHDGYTF. CDR3 DNA sequence: TGTGCCAGCAGTCCCGACAGGCTGCACGATGGCTACACCTTC.

In its sample, this clone was seen a few times. CDR3 DNA sequence: TGTGCCAGCAGTACGGTAGCGGGAGAAGGTCACGAGCAGTACTTC. This gives the protein CASSTVAGEGHEQYF. The genes are TRBV6-1 and TRBJ2-7; TRBD2 matches at 9 bases. The junction had 10 bases not matched to a gene; V was cut back by 5 bases and J by 5 bases. CDR1 is MNHNS and CDR2 is SASEGT in the germline V gene. The length of the CDR3 is 15 residues.

This clone was recorded only once. The V call is TRBV7-6, the J call TRBJ2-7; the match to TRBD2 covers 7 bases. The CDR3 has 14 residues. Germline V CDR1 and CDR2: SGHVS, FNYEAQ. J lost 0 bases, V lost 4 bases, and 3 bases had no gene match. This chain's CDR3 is CASSSPSGSYEQYF. The CDR3, as DNA: TGTGCCAGCAGCTCCCCTAGCGGCTCCTACGAGCAGTACTTC.

This clone was observed a few times. V usage is TRBV6-5 and J usage is TRBJ2-1, with TRBD2 matching 9 bases. The V and J ends lost 8 bases and 4 bases, in that order; junction bases with no gene match: 6. Looked up from germline, CDR1 is MNHEY and CDR2 is SVGAGI. CDR3 size: 14 residues. CDR3 sequence reads: CASQRTSEYNEQFF. The CDR3 DNA sequence: TGTGCCAGCCAAAGGACTAGCGAATACAATGAGCAGTTCTTC.

This clone was seen a few times. The chain links TRBV7-9 to TRBJ2-7; possibly TRBD1 or TRBD2 for D (5 bases each). The CDR3 contains 13 residues. V dropped 3 bases and J dropped 5 bases, with 11 bases sitting between them. Germline assignment: CDR1 SEHNR and CDR2 FQNEAQ (reference sequence). CDR3 protein: CASSFGGSDEQYF. The CDR3 coding sequence is TGTGCCAGCAGCTTTGGGGGTAGCGACGAGCAGTACTTC.

This sequence joins TRBV7-8 and TRBJ2-7; 7 bases are shared with TRBD2. The CDR3 sequence is 15 residues long. With 5 bases clipped from V and 3 bases from J, the junction kept 10 bases outside the gene matches. The germline V gene encodes CDR1 SGHVS and CDR2 FQNEAQ. The CDR3 sequence: CASSPRLGGSYEQYF. CDR3 DNA: TGTGCCAGCAGCCCTAGACTAGGCGGGAGCTACGAGCAGTACTTC. The variable domain in full, with the rest retrieved from reference TRBV7-8 and TRBJ2-7, is GAGVSQSPRYKVAKRGQDVALRCDPISGHVSLFWYQQALGQGPEFLTYFQNEAQLDKSGLPSDRFFAERPEGSVSTLKIQRTQQEDSAVYLCASSPRLGGSYEQYFGPGTRLTVT.

Only a few counts were recorded for this clone. V gene TRBV29-1 combines with J gene TRBJ1-1, with TRBD1 identical over 11 bases. The CDR3 has 13 residues. Germline values: CDR1 SQVTM, CDR2 ANQGSEA. J was trimmed by 4 bases and V by 6 bases; bases with no gene match: 4. Written as DNA, the CDR3 is TGCAGCGTGGGACAGGGGGAGGCCACTGAAGCTTTCTTT. Translated: CSVGQGEATEAFF.

The gene calls are TRBV5-6 and TRBJ2-1, with 8 bases identical to TRBD2. CDR1 and CDR2 from the germline V gene are SGHDT and YYEEEE. The CDR3 sequence is 15 residues long. Germline trimming cut 3 bases from V and 7 bases from J; bases unmatched to any gene: 9. CDR3 amino acids: CASSSAAGAVNEQFF. In DNA form, the CDR3 reads TGTGCCAGCAGCTCGGCAGCGGGAGCGGTAAATGAGCAGTTCTTC.

V is TRBV19 and J is TRBJ2-4, with D hard to call. The V end was cut by 2 bases, the J end by 0 bases, with 11 bases between. The CDR3 length is 16 residues. Looked up from germline, CDR1 is LNHDA and CDR2 is SQIVND (reference sequence). CDR3 nucleotides: TGTGCCAGTAGTATAAGCCCCAGAATAGCCAAAAACATTCAGTACTTC. The encoded protein is CASSISPRIAKNIQYF.

The CDR3 is CASSLELAGVPEQYF. The CDR3 nucleotides read TGCGCCAGCAGCTTGGAACTAGCGGGAGTACCCGAGCAGTACTTC. The J gene is TRBJ2-5, the V gene TRBV5-1; 11 nucleotides align to TRBD2. With the DNA end fitting TRBJ2-7 better, the J assignment may be wrong. CDR1 is SGHRS, CDR2 YFSETQ, per germline. The CDR3 runs 15 residues.

J is TRBJ2-7 and V is TRBV7-6; the match to TRBD1 covers 7 bases. There are 14 residues in the CDR3. Germline trimming cut 5 bases from V and 6 bases from J; bases unmatched to any gene: 10. Germline V gene sequence: CDR1 SGHVS, CDR2 FNYEAQ. The CDR3 sequence is CASSIGQDSGEQYF. In nucleotides, the CDR3 is TGTGCCAGCAGCATCGGACAGGACTCGGGCGAGCAGTACTTC.

This clone has more than one count but fewer than ten. The chain joins TRBV28 to TRBJ2-1; the match to TRBD2 covers 10 bases. CDR3 size: 12 residues. The junction had 2 bases not matched to a gene; V was cut back by 3 bases and J by 12 bases. Germline V lookup: CDR1 MDHEN, CDR2 SYDVKM. CDR3 DNA sequence: TGTGCCAGCAGTTTTCGGACTAGCGGGCAGTTCTTC. It encodes CASSFRTSGQFF.

This clone was seen more than once but under ten times. This chain joins TRBV28 and TRBJ2-1; 10 bases are a match to TRBD2. Germline assignment: CDR1 MDHEN and CDR2 SYDVKM. The CDR3 consists of 10 residues. CDR3 sequence: CENVAGGQFF. The CDR3 DNA sequence: TGTGAAAACGTAGCGGGAGGGCAGTTCTTC.

The chain is built from TRBV13 and TRBJ2-3, with 7 bases lining up with TRBD1. CDR3 length: 19 residues. With V trimmed by 5 bases and J by 0 bases, 17 bases remained unmatched. Germline assignment: CDR1 PRHDT and CDR2 FYEKMQ (reference sequence). The CDR3: CASSLERPTGSASTDTQYF. The CDR3 DNA is TGTGCCAGCAGCCTAGAGCGACCGACAGGGAGTGCTAGCACAGATACGCAGTATTTT.